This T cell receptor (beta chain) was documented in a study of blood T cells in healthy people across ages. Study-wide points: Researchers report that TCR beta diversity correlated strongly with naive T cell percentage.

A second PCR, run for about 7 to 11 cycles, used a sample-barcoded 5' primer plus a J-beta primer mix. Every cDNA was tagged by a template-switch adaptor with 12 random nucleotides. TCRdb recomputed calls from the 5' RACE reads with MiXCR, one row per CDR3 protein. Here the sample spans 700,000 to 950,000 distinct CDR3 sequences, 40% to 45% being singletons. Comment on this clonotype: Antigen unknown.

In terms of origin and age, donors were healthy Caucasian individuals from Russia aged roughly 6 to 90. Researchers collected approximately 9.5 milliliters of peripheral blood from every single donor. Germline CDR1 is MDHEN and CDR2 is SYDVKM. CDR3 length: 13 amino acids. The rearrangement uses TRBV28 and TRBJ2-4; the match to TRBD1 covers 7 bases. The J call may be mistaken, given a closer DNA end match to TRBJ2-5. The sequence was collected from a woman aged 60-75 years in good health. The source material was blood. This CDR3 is CASRDPGQETQYF. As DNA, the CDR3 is TGTGCCAGCAGGGACCCGGGACAGGAGACCCAGTACTTC.